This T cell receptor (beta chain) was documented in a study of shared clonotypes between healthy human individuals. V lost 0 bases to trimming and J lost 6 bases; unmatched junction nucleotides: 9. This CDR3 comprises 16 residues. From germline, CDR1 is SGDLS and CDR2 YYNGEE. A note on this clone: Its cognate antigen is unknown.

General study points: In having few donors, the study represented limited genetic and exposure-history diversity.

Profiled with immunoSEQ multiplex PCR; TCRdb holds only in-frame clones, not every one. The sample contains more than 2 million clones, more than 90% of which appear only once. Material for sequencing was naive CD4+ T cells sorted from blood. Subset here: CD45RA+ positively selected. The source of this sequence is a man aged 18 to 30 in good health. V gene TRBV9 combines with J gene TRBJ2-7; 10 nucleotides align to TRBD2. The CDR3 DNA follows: TGTGCCAGCAGCGTAGACGAGCGGGAGGGCCGGAGCGAGCAGTACTTC. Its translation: CASSVDEREGRSEQYF.